Given below is one T cell receptor (beta chain) in context. The target antigen is unknown. The PCR ran on 60 Vbeta and 13 Jbeta primers. The table came from immunoSEQ multiplex PCR; TCRdb's copy has only in-frame clones and leaves some out. The table has some 140,000 clones, 60% to 85% seen once. This sample is part of a study of cytomegalovirus exposure and HLA in healthy donors. General study findings and limits: For presence/absence analyses, sequencing depth was assumed to be roughly uniform across donors. A few V segments could not be told apart, such as TRBV6-2 and TRBV6-3, and were left out.

V lost 4 bases, J lost 6 bases, and 14 bases lay in between. Germline lookup yields CDR1 SGHNT and CDR2 YYREEE (reference sequence). The CDR3 extends over 13 amino acids. This rearrangement joins TRBV5-4 to TRBJ2-7; D may be TRBD2 (5 bases). The receptor's source is a male donor in good health and CMV-seropositive. The sequencing sample was made of PBMCs. CDR3 DNA sequence: TGTGCCAGCAGCACCCCCGGGGTCTCCGAGCAGTACTTC. Translation gives CASSTPGVSEQYF.